Shown below are 10 T cell receptor beta chains from a single sample sequenced in a study of cytomegalovirus exposure and HLA in healthy donors. This PCR relied on a set of 60 Vbeta primers and 13 Jbeta primers. The assay was immunoSEQ multiplex PCR, and TCRdb's table has in-frame clones only and misses some. The table shows some 93,000 clones, with roughly 63% occurring only once. Sequencing was performed on PBMCs. All receptors derive from a boy between 10 and 17 years old in good health and CMV-seropositive.

This clone was seen a few times. The chain has TRBV30 and TRBJ2-3, with D possibly matching TRBD1 (5 bases). This CDR3 comprises 14 residues. The germline V gene has CDR1 GTSNPN and CDR2 SVGIG (reference sequence). V lost 0 bases and J lost 0, with 7 bases in between. The CDR3 region has the DNA TGTGCCTGGAGTGTTAGGGGTAGCACAGATACGCAGTATTTT. It encodes CAWSVRGSTDTQYF.

This chain connects TRBV27 to TRBJ2-3, with 7 bases identical to TRBD1. V was pared by 7 bases and J by 2 bases, with 12 bases of the junction left unmatched. The length of the CDR3 is 16 residues. Germline assignment: CDR1 MNHEY and CDR2 SMNVEV (reference sequence). CDR3 residues: CASITPGQINTDTQYF. DNA for the CDR3: TGTGCCAGCATCACCCCGGGACAGATTAACACAGATACGCAGTATTTT.

With respect to this clone: Other DNA sequences of this sample code for an identical CDR3. V is TRBV29-1 and J is TRBJ1-1; 7 nucleotides line up with TRBD1. V trimming: 3 bases; J trimming: 0 bases; junction bases outside the gene matches: 1. Looked up from germline, CDR1 is SQVTM and CDR2 is ANQGSEA. This CDR3 spans 13 amino acids. CDR3 nucleotides: TGCAGCGTTGAGGGGACAGTGAACACTGAAGCTTTCTTT. Its protein product is CSVEGTVNTEAFF.

The chain joins TRBV9 to TRBJ2-7; D perhaps matches TRBD1 (6 bases). The germline V and J ends were trimmed by 3 bases and 0 bases, with 7 bases remaining between them. Germline-derived CDR1 and CDR2 are SGDLS and YYNGEE. The CDR3 spans 13 residues. The CDR3 reads CASSEGDSYEQYF. The CDR3 bases are TGTGCCAGCAGCGAGGGGGACTCCTACGAGCAGTACTTC.

The chain couples TRBV5-6 to TRBJ2-7; D is possibly TRBD2 (6 bases). Germline CDR1 reads SGHDT; CDR2 reads YYEEEE. This CDR3 comprises 14 residues. Trimming took off 2 bases at V and 3 bases at J, with 12 bases between the two ends. The CDR3 DNA reads as TGTGCCAGCAGCTTTGAGGGAGGCCGCTACGAGCAGTACTTC. It is translated as CASSFEGGRYEQYF.

The chain is built from TRBV6-1 and TRBJ1-3; 9 bases are shared with TRBD1. The V segment lost 6 bases and the J segment 8 bases; nucleotides outside the gene matches: 11. Germline loops: CDR1 MNHNS, CDR2 SASEGT. There are 15 residues in the CDR3. Here the CDR3 DNA reads TGTGCCAGCAGATTACCGGGACAGGGCTCGGACACCATATATTTT. It encodes CASRLPGQGSDTIYF.

There are a few counts of this clone. V gene TRBV6-5 combines with J gene TRBJ2-2, with a possible D match to TRBD1 (5 bases). This CDR3 region has 14 residues. V gave up 4 bases and J gave up 2 bases, with 8 bases separating them. Germline CDR1 reads MNHEY; CDR2 reads SVGAGI. The CDR3 protein is CASSSTENTGELFF. CDR3 nucleotides: TGTGCCAGCAGTTCGACAGAAAACACCGGGGAGCTGTTTTTT.

The CDR3 here is CAWSVGASGSYEQYF. DNA of the CDR3: TGTGCCTGGAGTGTGGGTGCTAGCGGGTCCTACGAGCAGTACTTC. The V gene is TRBV30, the J gene TRBJ2-7; 8 nucleotides match TRBD2. Germline CDR1 and CDR2: GTSNPN and SVGIG (reference sequence). Trimming cost V 0 bases and J 1 base; bases outside gene matches: 5. This CDR3 comprises 15 residues.

The gene calls are TRBV29-1 and TRBJ2-3, with 10 positions matching TRBD1. The germline V gene has CDR1 SQVTM and CDR2 ANQGSEA. V was clipped by 6 bases and J by 2 bases; unmatched bases: 8. The CDR3 is 15 residues long. The CDR3 region is CSVGTGAIFTDTQYF. In nucleotides, the CDR3 is TGCAGCGTGGGGACAGGGGCAATATTCACAGATACGCAGTATTTT.

There are a few counts of this clone. J is TRBJ1-1 and V is TRBV19; D gene ambiguous. Germline V gene data show CDR1 as LNHDA and CDR2 as SQIVND (reference sequence). Trimming took 3 bases from V and 4 from J, leaving 6 bases between them. There are 12 residues in the CDR3. For the CDR3, the DNA is TGTGCCAGTAGTATTACGGTCACTGAAGCTTTCTTT. It translates to CASSITVTEAFF.